This T cell receptor (beta chain) was retrieved from a study of blood T cell repertoires in COVID-19. About the research overall: COVID-19 samples from acute and convalescent phases originated in the United States, Italy and Spain.

Trimming shortened V by 6 bases and J by 1 base, and 9 bases separated the two germline ends. Per the germline V gene, CDR1 is KGHSH and CDR2 is LQKENI. The CDR3 has 13 amino acids. Authors' processing steps: Reference gene primer amplification in the assay estimated nucleated cell counts. Produced via immunoSEQ multiplex PCR; TCRdb's table is partial and in-frame only. The V and J calls and clone size were taken over from that table, and D and trimming were inferred from the DNA. The sample has around 120,000 clones, more than 75% seen once. The clonotype comes from a human donor in a cohort sampled during active COVID-19. The source material was peripheral blood. V and J are TRBV18 and TRBJ1-1, with no clear D. This chain's CDR3 is CASSPNTNTEAFF. The CDR3 DNA reads TGTGCCAGCTCTCCAAACACGAACACTGAAGCTTTCTTT.